Shown below are 30 T cell receptor beta chains from a single sample sequenced in a study of shared clonotypes between healthy human individuals. The repertoire was sequenced with immunoSEQ multiplex PCR; TCRdb's copy has only in-frame clones and lacks some. Of over 2 million clones in the sample, around 90% were seen once. Material: naive CD4+ T cells from PBMCs. The subset here: CD45RA+ positively selected. Receptors originate from a man aged 18-30 years in good health. Some clones in this sample may be carry-over from other donors' samples.

The chain recombines TRBV25-1 with TRBJ2-7; 8 bases are shared with TRBD2. V lost 5 bases and J lost 2; bases outside the gene matches: 2. The germline V gene has CDR1 MGHDK and CDR2 SYGVNS. The CDR3 has 13 amino acids. In DNA, the CDR3 is TGTGCCAGCAGTTTAGCGGGACCCTACGAGCAGTACTTC. Translating it yields CASSLAGPYEQYF.

The V and J genes are TRBV7-2 and TRBJ1-1; D is possibly TRBD1 (6 bases). CDR3 length: 14 amino acids. V was trimmed by 2 bases and J by 3 bases, leaving 10 bases between them. Germline lookup yields CDR1 SGHTA and CDR2 FQGNSA. The CDR3 DNA follows: TGTGCCAGCAGCTTACCCCAGGGGTACACTGAAGCTTTCTTT. As protein: CASSLPQGYTEAFF.

The rearrangement joins TRBV18 to TRBJ1-1; tentative D call: TRBD1 (5 bases). The CDR3 totals 15 residues. The V end was cut by 6 bases, the J end by 5 bases, with 19 bases between. Looked up from germline, CDR1 is KGHSH and CDR2 is LQKENI. The CDR3 sequence is CASSHGAGWLTEAFF. In DNA form, the CDR3 reads TGTGCCAGCTCCCACGGGGCAGGGTGGTTGACTGAAGCTTTCTTT.

The rearrangement links TRBV7-9 to TRBJ2-7; 10 nucleotides align to TRBD1. V shed 1 base, J shed 3 bases, and the junction held 3 bases outside the gene matches. The V gene's germline CDR1 is SEHNR and CDR2 FQNEAQ (reference sequence). This CDR3 has 15 amino acids. CDR3: CASSLVGTGDYEQYF. DNA of the CDR3: TGTGCCAGCAGCTTAGTGGGGACAGGGGACTACGAGCAGTACTTC.

This rearrangement joins TRBV30 to TRBJ2-7, with a weak D call TRBD1 (6 bases). The germline V and J ends were trimmed by 4 bases and 7 bases, with 17 bases remaining between them. The CDR3 has 13 amino acids. Germline lookup yields CDR1 GTSNPN and CDR2 SVGIG (reference sequence). CDR3 region: CAWNPYTGFEQYF. In DNA form, the CDR3 reads TGTGCCTGGAACCCTTATACAGGGTTTGAGCAGTACTTC. The whole variable domain, remainder taken from reference TRBV30 and TRBJ2-7, is SQTIHQWPATLVQPVGSPLSLECTVEGTSNPNLYWYRQAAGRGLQLLFYSVGIGQISSEVPQNLSASRPQDRQFILSSKKLLLSDSGFYLCAWNPYTGFEQYFGPGTRLTVT.

About this clone: The sample carries other DNA sequences with the same CDR3. The chain joins TRBV28 to TRBJ2-7, with D hard to call. V was shortened by 1 base and J by 5 bases, with 6 bases between the two germline ends. The CDR3 runs 12 residues. Germline CDR1 is MDHEN and CDR2 is SYDVKM. CDR3 sequence reads: CASSLSTDEQYF. The CDR3 DNA follows: TGTGCCAGCAGTTTATCTACAGACGAGCAGTACTTC.

The V call is TRBV18, the J call TRBJ2-7; no definite D call. The germline V gene encodes CDR1 KGHSH and CDR2 LQKENI. V was pared by 5 bases and J by 5 bases, with 22 bases between. The CDR3 is 16 residues long. The CDR3 DNA sequence: TGTGCCAGCTCATCCGAAAGGGCTTCTCCTCCGGACGAGCAGTACTTC. It specifies CASSSERASPPDEQYF. The full variable domain, rest sourced from reference TRBV18 and TRBJ2-7, is NAGVMQNPRHLVRRRGQEARLRCSPMKGHSHVYWYRQLPEEGLKFMVYLQKENIIDESGMPKERFSAEFPKEGPSILRIQQVVRGDSAAYFCASSSERASPPDEQYFGPGTRLTVT.

The chain's CDR3 is CASSVTGGEQYF. In DNA, the CDR3 is TGTGCCAGCAGCGTCACAGGGGGCGAGCAGTACTTC. This rearrangement joins TRBV28 to TRBJ2-7, with 8 bases that match TRBD1. Trimming removed 6 bases from V and 6 bases from J; junction bases left unmatched: 4. Germline V lookup: CDR1 MDHEN, CDR2 SYDVKM. The CDR3 has 12 amino acids.

This chain uses TRBV4-1 with TRBJ2-3, with 14 bases identical to TRBD2. This CDR3 is built from 18 residues. The junction had 8 bases not matched to a gene; V was cut back by 5 bases and J by 1 base. The germline V gene has CDR1 MGHRA and CDR2 YSYEKL. CDR3 sequence reads: CASSVGLAGGTGTDTQYF. The CDR3 DNA reads TGCGCCAGCAGCGTAGGACTAGCGGGAGGCACTGGCACAGATACGCAGTATTTT.

The DNA for the CDR3 is TGTGCCAGCAGCCCAAAATGGGGCAGGTCCTACGAGCAGTACTTC. Translating gives CASSPKWGRSYEQYF. The chain employs TRBV16 and TRBJ2-7; possibly TRBD1 for D (5 bases). CDR3 size: 15 residues. CDR1 is KGHSY, CDR2 FQNENV, per germline. V gave up 4 bases and J gave up 1 base, with 14 bases separating them.

The chain joins TRBV5-1 to TRBJ2-2, with D possibly TRBD1 on 5 matching bases. The germline V gene encodes CDR1 SGHRS and CDR2 YFSETQ. The CDR3 runs to 14 residues. V lost 4 bases and J 7 bases, leaving 14 bases between the germline ends. In nucleotides, the CDR3 is TGCGCCAGCAGCGGATTTTCGACAGTCGGGGAGCTGTTTTTT. Residues: CASSGFSTVGELFF.

This clone was counted between two and nine times. The genes are TRBV9 and TRBJ1-1; TRBD1 is a possible D gene (5 bases). V was trimmed by 3 bases and J by 5 bases, leaving 17 bases between them. Germline CDR1 and CDR2: SGDLS and YYNGEE. The CDR3 covers 15 residues. The CDR3 bases are TGTGCCAGCAGCGAAGCCCCAGGGACTGTTACTGAAGCTTTCTTT. It is translated as CASSEAPGTVTEAFF.

The J gene is TRBJ2-7, the V gene TRBV7-9, with D possibly being TRBD1 or TRBD2 (6 bases each). The V and J ends lost 5 bases and 0 bases respectively, with 14 bases between them. The CDR3 is made up of 15 amino acids. Germline V lookup: CDR1 SEHNR, CDR2 FQNEAQ (reference sequence). CDR3 sequence reads: CASSPGAATSYEQYF. CDR3 DNA sequence: TGTGCCAGCAGCCCGGGGGCAGCCACCTCCTACGAGCAGTACTTC.

This CDR3 is CASSLSRVRYEKLFF. CDR3 sequence (DNA): TGTGCCAGCAGTTTATCGCGGGTCCGGTATGAAAAACTGTTTTTT. The chain couples TRBV28 to TRBJ1-4; D gene unclear. The CDR3 has 15 amino acids. Germline V gene sequence: CDR1 MDHEN, CDR2 SYDVKM. Trimming took 1 base from V and 6 from J, leaving 12 bases between them.

The genes are TRBV4-1 and TRBJ2-3; D call uncertain. The CDR3 consists of 17 residues. Per germline, CDR1 MGHRA and CDR2 YSYEKL. Trimming shortened V by 0 bases and J by 3 bases, and 16 bases separated the two germline ends. CDR3 in DNA: TGCGCCAGCAGCCAAGACGAAAAACGCGTGAGGACAGATACGCAGTATTTT. Translation: CASSQDEKRVRTDTQYF.

The chain employs TRBV19 and TRBJ2-3, with 10 positions matching TRBD2. Germline V CDR1 and CDR2: LNHDA, SQIVND (reference sequence). CDR3 length: 14 amino acids. V lost 8 bases to trimming and J lost 6 bases; unmatched junction nucleotides: 8. In nucleotides, the CDR3 is TGTGCCAGTTTCAGCGGGAGGGCCGGGGATACGCAGTATTTT. It encodes CASFSGRAGDTQYF. The whole variable domain, filled in from reference TRBV19 and TRBJ2-3, reads DGGITQSPKYLFRKEGQNVTLSCEQNLNHDAMYWYRQDPGQGLRLIYYSQIVNDFQKGDIAEGYSVSREKKESFPLTVTSAQKNPTAFYLCASFSGRAGDTQYFGPGTRLTVL.

The chain has TRBV18 and TRBJ1-5; TRBD1 matches at 8 bases. Germline V gene sequence: CDR1 KGHSH, CDR2 LQKENI. This CDR3 is built from 14 residues. The junction had 2 bases not matched to a gene; V was cut back by 4 bases and J by 3 bases. The CDR3 reads CASSLTGANQPQHF. The CDR3 region has the DNA TGTGCCAGCTCACTGACAGGGGCCAATCAGCCCCAGCATTTT.

This sequence joins TRBV15 and TRBJ1-4; no definite D call. This CDR3 has 15 residues. Germline lookup yields CDR1 LNHNV and CDR2 YYDKDF (reference sequence). V was shortened by 0 bases and J by 0 bases, with 5 bases between the two germline ends. CDR3 residues: CATSRDAATNEKLFF. CDR3 DNA: TGTGCCACCAGCAGAGATGCCGCAACTAATGAAAAACTGTTTTTT.

The count of this clone is one. The V call is TRBV19, the J call TRBJ1-1; TRBD1 might be the D (5 bases). This CDR3 region has 15 residues. Germline V CDR1 and CDR2: LNHDA, SQIVND (reference sequence). Trimming stripped 4 bases from V and 4 bases from J, with 16 bases between. CDR3: CASSTPRTGGTEAFF. The CDR3 DNA reads as TGTGCCAGTAGTACCCCGCGGACCGGGGGCACTGAAGCTTTCTTT.

The chain is built from TRBV6-6 and TRBJ1-1, with D perhaps matching TRBD1 (5 bases). Per the germline V gene, CDR1 is MNHNY and CDR2 is SVGAGI (reference sequence). The ends were cut back, 5 bases at V and 5 bases at J, with 15 bases in the middle. This CDR3 comprises 14 residues. CDR3 sequence: CASSIIRGGTEAFF. The CDR3 coding sequence is TGTGCCAGCAGTATCATCCGTGGGGGTACTGAAGCTTTCTTT.

This clone appeared a few times. The rearrangement joins TRBV6-6 to TRBJ1-1, with D uncertain. With 2 bases removed from V and 8 bases from J, the gap between germline ends came to 12 bases. CDR1 is MNHNY and CDR2 is SVGAGI in the germline V gene (reference sequence). The CDR3 totals 13 residues. This chain's CDR3 is CASSYPIGGEAFF. CDR3 sequence (DNA): TGTGCCAGCAGTTACCCGATCGGAGGGGAAGCTTTCTTT.

A note on this clone: This specimen includes other DNA sequences encoding the same CDR3. The V gene is TRBV6-5, the J gene TRBJ2-5; possibly TRBD1 for D (5 bases). V was cut by 6 bases and J by 5 bases, with 13 bases left in between. From germline, CDR1 is MNHEY and CDR2 SVGAGI. The CDR3 has 13 residues. The CDR3 coding sequence is TGTGCCAGCAGCAGGGCCCTGGGGGAGACCCAGTACTTC. This codes for CASSRALGETQYF.

This chain joins TRBV7-6 and TRBJ2-7, with D perhaps assigned TRBD1 or TRBD2 (6 bases each). Trimming took 1 base from V and 6 from J, leaving 10 bases between them. CDR1 is SGHVS, CDR2 FNYEAQ, per germline. The CDR3 consists of 13 residues. CDR3 in DNA: TGTGCCAGCAGCTTAGACAGGGAGGTCGAGCAGTACTTC. Residues: CASSLDREVEQYF.

The CDR3 loop reads CASTLRWTSGRERSYEQYF. The CDR3 DNA reads TGTGCCAGCACCCTACGTTGGACTAGCGGGAGGGAAAGGTCCTACGAGCAGTACTTC. V usage is TRBV11-2 and J usage is TRBJ2-7; 15 bases are a match to TRBD2. The V and J ends lost 7 bases and 1 base, in that order; junction bases with no gene match: 14. CDR1 and CDR2 (germline): SGHAT, FQNNGV. The CDR3 runs to 19 residues.

The chain uses TRBV5-5 and TRBJ1-2; D gene ambiguous. CDR3 length: 13 residues. Trimming shortened V by 4 bases and J by 5 bases, and 12 bases separated the two germline ends. CDR1 SGHKS and CDR2 YYEKEE come from the germline V gene (reference sequence). The CDR3 region has the DNA TGTGCCAGCAGCCCCGTTTACGAGTATGGCTACACCTTC. Protein sequence: CASSPVYEYGYTF.

The rearrangement uses TRBV10-3 and TRBJ2-2, with D tentatively TRBD1 or TRBD2 (5 bases each). Germline V gene data show CDR1 as ENHRY and CDR2 as SYGVKD. The ends were cut back, 11 bases at V and 5 bases at J, with 21 bases in the middle. This CDR3 comprises 15 residues. CDR3 protein: CAASGAPIGTGELFF. CDR3 nucleotides: TGTGCCGCATCCGGGGCTCCAATCGGGACCGGGGAGCTGTTTTTT.

In its sample, this clone was seen once. The chain employs TRBV7-9 and TRBJ1-1; D might be TRBD1 (5 bases). Germline assignment: CDR1 SEHNR and CDR2 FQNEAQ (reference sequence). Trimming removed 6 bases from V and 2 bases from J, with 10 bases in between. There are 13 residues in the CDR3. The CDR3 sequence: CASRPQGNTEAFF. CDR3 in DNA: TGTGCCAGCAGACCCCAGGGAAACACTGAAGCTTTCTTT.

The chain uses TRBV4-2 and TRBJ1-2; D is ambiguous. Germline V CDR1 and CDR2: LGHNA, YNFKEQ. Trimming stripped 1 base from V and 8 bases from J, with 20 bases between. The length of the CDR3 is 16 residues. CDR3 bases: TGTGCCAGCAGCCAAGGGCCGCGGTCGGCTCCGCGCGGCTACACCTTC. It is translated as CASSQGPRSAPRGYTF.

CDR3 in amino acids: CASSKEGDRGVGTEAFF. CDR3 nucleotide sequence: TGTGCCAGCAGCAAAGAGGGGGACAGGGGAGTTGGCACTGAAGCTTTCTTT. This chain links TRBV21-1 with TRBJ1-1; the table calls TRBD1, which could not be checked here. TRBV21-1 is shown as a pseudogene. The CDR3 spans 17 residues.

The CDR3 coding sequence is TGCAGCGCAAGGACAGGGGGCCTAAACACTGAAGCTTTCTTT. Translating it yields CSARTGGLNTEAFF. The J gene is TRBJ1-1, the V gene TRBV29-1; 11 nucleotides align to TRBD1. This CDR3 is 14 amino acids long. Germline V gives CDR1 SQVTM, CDR2 ANQGSEA. Trimming took 7 bases from V and 2 from J; bases not matched to a gene: 6.